This TCR beta chain is from a study of CD8 T cells in ankylosing spondylitis. The table lists this clonotype with many counts. Its antigen is unidentified. Study-level findings and limits: Reported data indicate significant enrichment of disease-linked clones within matched ankylosing spondylitis synovial fluid. Certain motif variants had earlier appeared in reactive arthritis synovial fluid and blood.

TCRdb passed the 5' RACE reads through MiXCR, listing each CDR3 protein once. The sample records 250,000 to 400,000 distinct CDR3 sequences, approximately 10% being singletons. Germline CDR1 and CDR2: SGHRS and YFSETQ. The CDR3 consists of 15 residues. V was shortened by 1 base and J by 0 bases, with 5 bases between the two germline ends. The sample taken for sequencing was blood, either unsorted or a sorted T cell fraction (not recorded which). This clonotype originated in a female donor with ankylosing spondylitis or in good health (not recorded which). The J gene is TRBJ2-6, the V gene TRBV5-1; unclear D gene. CDR3 protein: CASSLWSSGANVLTF. For the CDR3, the DNA is TGCGCCAGCAGCTTGTGGAGCTCTGGGGCCAACGTCCTGACTTTC.